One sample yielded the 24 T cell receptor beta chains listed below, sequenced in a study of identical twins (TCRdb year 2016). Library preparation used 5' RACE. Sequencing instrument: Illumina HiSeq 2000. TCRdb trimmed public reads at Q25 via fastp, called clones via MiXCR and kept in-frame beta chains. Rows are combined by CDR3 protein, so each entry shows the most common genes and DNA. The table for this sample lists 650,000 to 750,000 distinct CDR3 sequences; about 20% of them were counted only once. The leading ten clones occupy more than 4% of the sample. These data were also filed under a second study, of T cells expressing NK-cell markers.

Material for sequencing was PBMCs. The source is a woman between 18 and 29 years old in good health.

The CDR3 DNA reads TGTGCCAGCTGTAAAGGCCCCGTATCTAGCACAGATACGCAGTATTTT. Translation: CASCKGPVSSTDTQYF. The chain recombines TRBV21-1 with TRBJ2-3; the D call TRBD1 from the table was never checked on the DNA. TRBV21-1 is listed as a pseudogene. This CDR3 region has 16 residues.

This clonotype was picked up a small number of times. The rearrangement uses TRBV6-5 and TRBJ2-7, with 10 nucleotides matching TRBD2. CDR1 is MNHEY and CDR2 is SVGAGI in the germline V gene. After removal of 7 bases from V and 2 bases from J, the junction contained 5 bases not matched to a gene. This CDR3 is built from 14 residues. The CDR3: CASISLAGAYEQYF. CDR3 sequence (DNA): TGTGCCAGCATTTCCCTAGCGGGGGCCTACGAGCAGTACTTC.

DNA of the CDR3: TGCGCCAGCAGCCAAAGCTTTACGGGCCTCGAGCAGTACTTC. Its protein is CASSQSFTGLEQYF. This chain links TRBV4-3 with TRBJ2-7; the D is unclear. Germline assignment: CDR1 LGHNA and CDR2 YSLEER. The CDR3 is made up of 14 amino acids. The germline V and J ends were trimmed by 2 bases and 6 bases, with 14 bases remaining between them.

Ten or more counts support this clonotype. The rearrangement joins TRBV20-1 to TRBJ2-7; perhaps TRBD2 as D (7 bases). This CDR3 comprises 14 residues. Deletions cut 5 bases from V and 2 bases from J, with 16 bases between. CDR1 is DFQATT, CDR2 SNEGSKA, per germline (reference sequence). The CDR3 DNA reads TGCAGTGCTCAGGGGCGGGAGCGAGCCTACGAGCAGTACTTC. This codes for CSAQGRERAYEQYF.

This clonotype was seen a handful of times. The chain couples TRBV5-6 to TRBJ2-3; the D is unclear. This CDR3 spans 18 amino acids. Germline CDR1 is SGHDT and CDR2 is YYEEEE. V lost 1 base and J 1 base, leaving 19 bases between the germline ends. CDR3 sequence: CASSLIGLSGRGTDTQYF. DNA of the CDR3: TGTGCCAGCAGCTTGATTGGCTTGAGTGGAAGGGGCACAGATACGCAGTATTTT.

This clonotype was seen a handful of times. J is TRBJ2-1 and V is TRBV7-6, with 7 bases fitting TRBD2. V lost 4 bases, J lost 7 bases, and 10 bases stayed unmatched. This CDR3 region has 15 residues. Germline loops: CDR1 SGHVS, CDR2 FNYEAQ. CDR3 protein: CASSSLGGRENEQFF. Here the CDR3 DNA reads TGTGCCAGCAGCTCACTGGGCGGGAGAGAGAATGAGCAGTTCTTC.

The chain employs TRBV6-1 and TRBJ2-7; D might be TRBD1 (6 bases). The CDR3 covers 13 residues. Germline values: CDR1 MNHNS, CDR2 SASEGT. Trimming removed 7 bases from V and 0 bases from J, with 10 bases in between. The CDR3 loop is CASNQGFSYEQYF. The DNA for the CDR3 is TGTGCCAGCAACCAGGGGTTCTCCTACGAGCAGTACTTC.

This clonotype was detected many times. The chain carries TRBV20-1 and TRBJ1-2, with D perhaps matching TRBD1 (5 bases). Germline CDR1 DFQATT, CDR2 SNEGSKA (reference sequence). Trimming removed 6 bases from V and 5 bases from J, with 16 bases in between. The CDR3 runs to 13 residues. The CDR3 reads CSAHPGTGYGYTF. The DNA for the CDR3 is TGCAGTGCCCACCCAGGGACGGGATATGGCTACACCTTC.

This CDR3 reads CASSFGGQSHEQYF. As DNA, the CDR3 is TGTGCCAGCAGCTTCGGGGGGCAGTCCCACGAGCAGTACTTC. The chain uses TRBV5-8 and TRBJ2-7; D perhaps matches TRBD2 (7 bases). Trimming cost V 2 bases and J 5 bases, with 14 bases left between them. Germline V gene data show CDR1 as SGHTS and CDR2 as YDEGEE. The CDR3 loop spans 14 amino acids.

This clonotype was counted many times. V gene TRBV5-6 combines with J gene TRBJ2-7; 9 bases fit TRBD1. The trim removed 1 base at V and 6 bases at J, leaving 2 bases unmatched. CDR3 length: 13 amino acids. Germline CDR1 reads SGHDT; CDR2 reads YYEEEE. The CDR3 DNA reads TGTGCCAGCAGCTTGTGGACAGGGGCCGAGCAGTACTTC. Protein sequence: CASSLWTGAEQYF. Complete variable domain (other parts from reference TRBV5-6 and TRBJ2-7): DAGVTQSPTHLIKTRGQQVTLRCSPKSGHDTVSWYQQALGQGPQFIFQYYEEEERQRGNFPDRFSGHQFPNYSSELNVNALLLGDSALYLCASSLWTGAEQYFGPGTRLTVT.

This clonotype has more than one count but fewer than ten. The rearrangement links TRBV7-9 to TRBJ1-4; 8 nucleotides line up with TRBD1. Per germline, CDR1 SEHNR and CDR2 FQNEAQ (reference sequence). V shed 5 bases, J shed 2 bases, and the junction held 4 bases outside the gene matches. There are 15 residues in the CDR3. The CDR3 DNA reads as TGTGCCAGCAGCATCGGACAGGGCACTAATGAAAAACTGTTTTTT. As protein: CASSIGQGTNEKLFF.

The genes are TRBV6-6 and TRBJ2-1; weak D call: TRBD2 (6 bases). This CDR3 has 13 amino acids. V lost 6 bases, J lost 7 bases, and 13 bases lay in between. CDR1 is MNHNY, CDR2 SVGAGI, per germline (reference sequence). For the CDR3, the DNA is TGTGCCAGCAGCTGGACTACCAGAAATGAGCAGTTCTTC. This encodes CASSWTTRNEQFF.

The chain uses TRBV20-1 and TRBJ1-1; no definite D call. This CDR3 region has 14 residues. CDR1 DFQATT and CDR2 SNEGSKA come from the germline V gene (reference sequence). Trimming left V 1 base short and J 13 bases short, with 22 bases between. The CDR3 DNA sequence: TGCAGTGCTAGAGCGGGCGTCAGCAGAAGGTTGAGTTTCTTT. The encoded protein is CSARAGVSRRLSFF.

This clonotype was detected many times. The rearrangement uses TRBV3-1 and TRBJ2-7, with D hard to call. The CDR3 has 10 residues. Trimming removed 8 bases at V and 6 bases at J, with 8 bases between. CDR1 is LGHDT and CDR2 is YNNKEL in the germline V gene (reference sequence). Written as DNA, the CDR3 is TGTGCCAGCGAGTACTGCGAGCAGTACTTC. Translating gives CASEYCEQYF.

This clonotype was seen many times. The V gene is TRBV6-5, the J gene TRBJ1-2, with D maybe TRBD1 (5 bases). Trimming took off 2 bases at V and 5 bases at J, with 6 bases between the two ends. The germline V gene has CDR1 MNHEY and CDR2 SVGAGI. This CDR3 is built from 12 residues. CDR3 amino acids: CASSYRGYGYTF. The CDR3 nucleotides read TGTGCCAGCAGTTACAGGGGTTATGGCTACACCTTC.

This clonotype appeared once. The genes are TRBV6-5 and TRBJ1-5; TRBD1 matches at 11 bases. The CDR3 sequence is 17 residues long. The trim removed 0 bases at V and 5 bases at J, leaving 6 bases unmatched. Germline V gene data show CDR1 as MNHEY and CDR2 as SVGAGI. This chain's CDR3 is CASSYSGDRGVDQPQHF. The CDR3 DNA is TGTGCCAGCAGTTACTCAGGGGACAGGGGGGTTGATCAGCCCCAGCATTTT.

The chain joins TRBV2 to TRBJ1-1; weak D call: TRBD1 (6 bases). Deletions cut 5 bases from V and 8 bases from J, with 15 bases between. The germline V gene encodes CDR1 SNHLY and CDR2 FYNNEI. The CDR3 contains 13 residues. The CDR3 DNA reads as TGTGCCAGCAGTCAAACAGGGAAAGGGGAAGCTTTCTTT. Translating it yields CASSQTGKGEAFF.

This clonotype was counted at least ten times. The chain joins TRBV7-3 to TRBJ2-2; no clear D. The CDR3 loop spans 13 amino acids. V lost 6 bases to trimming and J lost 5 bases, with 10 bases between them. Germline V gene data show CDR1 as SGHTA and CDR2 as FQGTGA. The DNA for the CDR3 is TGTGCCAGCAGAGAACCTGGGACCGGGGAGCTGTTTTTT. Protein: CASREPGTGELFF. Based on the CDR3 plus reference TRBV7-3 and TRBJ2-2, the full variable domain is GAGVSQTPSNKVTEKGKYVELRCDPISGHTALYWYRQSLGQGPEFLIYFQGTGAADDSGLPNDRFFAVRPEGSVSTLKIQRTERGDSAVYLCASREPGTGELFFGEGSRLTVL.

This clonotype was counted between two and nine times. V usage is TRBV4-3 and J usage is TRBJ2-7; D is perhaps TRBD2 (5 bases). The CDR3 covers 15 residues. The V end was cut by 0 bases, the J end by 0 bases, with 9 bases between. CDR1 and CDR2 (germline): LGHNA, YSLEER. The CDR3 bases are TGCGCCAGCAGCCAAGATGCGGGCAGCTCCTACGAGCAGTACTTC. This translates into CASSQDAGSSYEQYF.

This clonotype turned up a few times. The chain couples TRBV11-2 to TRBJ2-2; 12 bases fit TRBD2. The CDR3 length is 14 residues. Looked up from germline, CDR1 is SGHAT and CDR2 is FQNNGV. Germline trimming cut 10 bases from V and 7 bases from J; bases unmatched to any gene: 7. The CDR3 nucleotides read TGTGCCACCTCACGACTAGCGGGAGTCGGGGAGCTGTTTTTT. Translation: CATSRLAGVGELFF.

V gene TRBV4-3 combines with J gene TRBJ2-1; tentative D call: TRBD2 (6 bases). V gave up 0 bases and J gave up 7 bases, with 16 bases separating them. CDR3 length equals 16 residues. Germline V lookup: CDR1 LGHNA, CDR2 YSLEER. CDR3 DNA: TGCGCCAGCAGCCAAGATCAGAGGCTAGCGAGGAATGAGCAGTTCTTC. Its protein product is CASSQDQRLARNEQFF.

The CDR3 DNA follows: TGTGCCAGCAGCAAAGCGAAGGGGCAGGCAGATGAAAAACTGTTTTTT. Protein: CASSKAKGQADEKLFF. The gene calls are TRBV21-1 and TRBJ1-4; the table calls TRBD1, which could not be checked here. TRBV21-1 is a listed pseudogene. The CDR3 has 16 amino acids.

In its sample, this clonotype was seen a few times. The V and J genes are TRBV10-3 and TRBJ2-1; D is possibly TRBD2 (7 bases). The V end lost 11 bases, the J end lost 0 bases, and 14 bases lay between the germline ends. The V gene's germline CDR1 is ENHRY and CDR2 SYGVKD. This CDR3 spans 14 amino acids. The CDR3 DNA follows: TGTGCCGCCGGGGGGACACGCTCCTACAATGAGCAGTTCTTC. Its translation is CAAGGTRSYNEQFF.

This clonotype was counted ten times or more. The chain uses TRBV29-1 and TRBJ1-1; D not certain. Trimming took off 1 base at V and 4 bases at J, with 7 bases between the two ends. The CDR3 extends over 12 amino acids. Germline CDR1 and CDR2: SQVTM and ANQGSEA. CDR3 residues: CSVEGWVTEAFF. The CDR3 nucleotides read TGCAGCGTTGAAGGGTGGGTCACTGAAGCTTTCTTT.